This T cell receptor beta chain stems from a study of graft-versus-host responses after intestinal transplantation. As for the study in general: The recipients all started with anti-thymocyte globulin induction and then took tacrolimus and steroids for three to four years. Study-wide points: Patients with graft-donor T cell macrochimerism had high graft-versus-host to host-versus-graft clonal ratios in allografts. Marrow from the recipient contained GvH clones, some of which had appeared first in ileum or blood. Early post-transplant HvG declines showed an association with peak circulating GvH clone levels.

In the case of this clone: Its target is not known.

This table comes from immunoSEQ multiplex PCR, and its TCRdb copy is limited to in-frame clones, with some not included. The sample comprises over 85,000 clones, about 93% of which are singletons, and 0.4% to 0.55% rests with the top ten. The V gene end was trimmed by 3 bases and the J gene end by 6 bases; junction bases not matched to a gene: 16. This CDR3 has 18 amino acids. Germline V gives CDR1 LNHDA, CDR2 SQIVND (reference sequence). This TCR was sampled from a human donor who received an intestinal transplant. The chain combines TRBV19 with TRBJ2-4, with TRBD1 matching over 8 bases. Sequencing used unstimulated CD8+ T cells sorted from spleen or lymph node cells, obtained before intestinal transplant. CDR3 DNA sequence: TGTGCCAGTAGTATTATTGGGCCCTCAGGGGGCGCAGGAAACATTCAGTACTTC. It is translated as CASSIIGPSGGAGNIQYF.